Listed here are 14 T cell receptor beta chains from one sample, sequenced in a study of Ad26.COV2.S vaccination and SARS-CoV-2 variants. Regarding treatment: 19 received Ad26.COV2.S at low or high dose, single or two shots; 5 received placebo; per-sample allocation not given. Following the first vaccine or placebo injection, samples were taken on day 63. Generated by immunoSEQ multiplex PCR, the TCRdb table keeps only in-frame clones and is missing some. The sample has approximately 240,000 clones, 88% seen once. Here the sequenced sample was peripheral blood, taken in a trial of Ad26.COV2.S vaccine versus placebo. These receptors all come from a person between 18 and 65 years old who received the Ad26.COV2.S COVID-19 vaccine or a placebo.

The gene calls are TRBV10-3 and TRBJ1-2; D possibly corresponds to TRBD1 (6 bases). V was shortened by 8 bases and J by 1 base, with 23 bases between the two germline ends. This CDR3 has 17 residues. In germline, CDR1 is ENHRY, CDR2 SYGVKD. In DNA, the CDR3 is TGTGCCATCCTAAGTGCAGGGGATAAAACGAATAACTATGGCTACACCTTC. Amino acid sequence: CAILSAGDKTNNYGYTF.

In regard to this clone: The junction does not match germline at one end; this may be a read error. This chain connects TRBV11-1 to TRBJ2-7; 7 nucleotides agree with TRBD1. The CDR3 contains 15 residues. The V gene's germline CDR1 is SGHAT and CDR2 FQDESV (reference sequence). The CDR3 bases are TGTGCCAGCAGCCTAGCTGGGCAGGGGGCCTACGAGCAGTACTTC. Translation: CASSLAGQGAYEQYF.

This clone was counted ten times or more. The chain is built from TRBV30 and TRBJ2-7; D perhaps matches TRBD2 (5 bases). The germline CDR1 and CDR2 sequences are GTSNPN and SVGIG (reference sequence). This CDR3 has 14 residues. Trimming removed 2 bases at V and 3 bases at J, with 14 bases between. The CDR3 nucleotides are TGTGCCTGGAGTCCCGCGATCGGGGACTACGAGCAGTACTTC. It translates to CAWSPAIGDYEQYF.

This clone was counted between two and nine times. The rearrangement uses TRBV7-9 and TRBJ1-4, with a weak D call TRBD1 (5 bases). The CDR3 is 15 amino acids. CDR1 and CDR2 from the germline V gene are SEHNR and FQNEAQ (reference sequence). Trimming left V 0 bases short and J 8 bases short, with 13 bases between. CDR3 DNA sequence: TGTGCCAGCAGCTTAGCTCGGAGGGGTGGGGAAAAACTGTTTTTT. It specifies CASSLARRGGEKLFF.

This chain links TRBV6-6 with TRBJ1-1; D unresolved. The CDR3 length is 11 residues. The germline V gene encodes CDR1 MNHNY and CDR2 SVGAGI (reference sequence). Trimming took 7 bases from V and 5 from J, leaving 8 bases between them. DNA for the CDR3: TGTGCCAGCAACAGAGGGACTGAAGCTTTCTTT. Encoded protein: CASNRGTEAFF.

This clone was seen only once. In DNA form, the CDR3 reads TGTGCCAGCAGTGAAGATGACAGGGTAGTAAGCACAGATACGCAGTATTTT. This translates into CASSEDDRVVSTDTQYF. The genes are TRBV6-1 and TRBJ2-3, with 7 bases identical to TRBD1. V lost 1 base to trimming and J lost 0 bases; unmatched junction nucleotides: 7. The germline V gene has CDR1 MNHNS and CDR2 SASEGT. The CDR3 extends over 17 amino acids.

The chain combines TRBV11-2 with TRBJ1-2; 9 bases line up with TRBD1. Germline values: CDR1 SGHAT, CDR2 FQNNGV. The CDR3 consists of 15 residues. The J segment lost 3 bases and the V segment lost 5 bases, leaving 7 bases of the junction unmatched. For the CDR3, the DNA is TGTGCCAGCAGCCCAACCGGGACAGGGCACTATGGCTACACCTTC. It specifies CASSPTGTGHYGYTF.

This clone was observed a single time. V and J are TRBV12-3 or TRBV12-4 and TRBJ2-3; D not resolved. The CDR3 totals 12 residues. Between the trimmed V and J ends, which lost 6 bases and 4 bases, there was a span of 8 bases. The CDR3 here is CASRLQADTQYF. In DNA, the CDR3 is TGTGCCAGCAGACTGCAAGCAGATACGCAGTATTTT.

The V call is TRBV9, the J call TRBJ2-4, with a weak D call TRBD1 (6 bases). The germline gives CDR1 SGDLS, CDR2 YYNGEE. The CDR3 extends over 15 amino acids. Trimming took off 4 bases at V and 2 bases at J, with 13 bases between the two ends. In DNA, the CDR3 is TGTGCCAGCAGCCCTTACAGGGAAACCAAAAACATTCAGTACTTC. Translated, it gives CASSPYRETKNIQYF.

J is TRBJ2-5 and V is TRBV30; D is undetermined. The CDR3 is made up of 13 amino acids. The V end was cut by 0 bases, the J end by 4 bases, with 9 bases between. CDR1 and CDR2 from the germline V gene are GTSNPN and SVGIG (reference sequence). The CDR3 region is CAWSVNPPETQYF. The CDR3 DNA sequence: TGTGCCTGGAGTGTAAATCCCCCAGAGACCCAGTACTTC.

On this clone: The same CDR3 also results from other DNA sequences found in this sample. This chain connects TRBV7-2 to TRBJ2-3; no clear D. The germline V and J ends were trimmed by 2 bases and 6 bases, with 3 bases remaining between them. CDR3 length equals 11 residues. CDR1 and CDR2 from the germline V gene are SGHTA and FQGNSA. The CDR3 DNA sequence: TGTGCCAGCAGCTTAACCGATACGCAGTATTTT. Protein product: CASSLTDTQYF.

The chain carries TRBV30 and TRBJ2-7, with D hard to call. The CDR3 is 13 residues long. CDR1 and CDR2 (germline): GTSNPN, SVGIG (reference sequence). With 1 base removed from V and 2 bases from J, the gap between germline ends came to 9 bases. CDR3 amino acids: CAWSDPPPYEQYF. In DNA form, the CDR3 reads TGTGCCTGGAGTGACCCTCCCCCCTACGAGCAGTACTTC.

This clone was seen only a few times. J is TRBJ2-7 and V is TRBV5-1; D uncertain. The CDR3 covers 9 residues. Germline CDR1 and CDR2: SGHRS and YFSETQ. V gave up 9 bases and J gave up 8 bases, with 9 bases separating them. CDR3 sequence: CAIQSQQYF. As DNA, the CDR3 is TGCGCCATACAAAGCCAGCAGTACTTC.

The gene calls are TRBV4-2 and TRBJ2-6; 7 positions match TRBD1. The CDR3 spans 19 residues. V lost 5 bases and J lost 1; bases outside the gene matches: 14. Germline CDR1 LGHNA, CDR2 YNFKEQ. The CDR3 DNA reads TGTGCCAGCAGCGGCTACAGGGGTCGGCTATCTTCTGGGGCCAACGTCCTGACTTTC. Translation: CASSGYRGRLSSGANVLTF.